The 15 T cell receptor beta chains in this list originate from one sample, sequenced in a study of T cell responses to AZD1222 COVID-19 vaccine. Sequenced by immunoSEQ multiplex PCR; TCRdb stores in-frame clones only, minus some. The sample yields around 160,000 clones, 85% to 95% seen once. Sequenced here: peripheral blood, sampled 28 days after the second AZD1222 dose. The receptors here all came from an adult who received the AZD1222 COVID-19 vaccine.

The V call is TRBV4-3, the J call TRBJ1-6; D is ambiguous. Germline CDR1 is LGHNA and CDR2 is YSLEER. The CDR3 extends over 16 amino acids. The ends were cut back, 0 bases at V and 0 bases at J, with 6 bases in the middle. CDR3 DNA sequence: TGCGCCAGCAGCCAAGATCCCGTCTCCTATAATTCACCCCTCCACTTT. Translating it yields CASSQDPVSYNSPLHF.

This chain uses TRBV30 with TRBJ1-5; the D is unclear. The CDR3 has 13 residues. Germline V gene data show CDR1 as GTSNPN and CDR2 as SVGIG (reference sequence). V lost 0 bases to trimming and J lost 5 bases, with 8 bases between them. CDR3 nucleotide sequence: TGTGCCTGGAGTGTAAGTTCAGATCAGCCCCAGCATTTT. Protein: CAWSVSSDQPQHF.

The chain recombines TRBV25-1 with TRBJ1-4; D gene ambiguous. The CDR3 loop spans 16 amino acids. V lost 3 bases and J 8 bases, leaving 19 bases between the germline ends. Looked up from germline, CDR1 is MGHDK and CDR2 is SYGVNS. The CDR3, as DNA: TGTGCCAGCAGTGACCCCCCGGCGGGGTTCGAAGAAAAACTGTTTTTT. The encoded protein is CASSDPPAGFEEKLFF.

The chain couples TRBV9 to TRBJ1-1; tentatively, D is TRBD1 (5 bases). Germline values: CDR1 SGDLS, CDR2 YYNGEE. The length of the CDR3 is 15 residues. V lost 3 bases, J lost 5 bases, and 17 bases lay in between. The CDR3: CASSEGHSLGTEAFF. As DNA, the CDR3 is TGTGCCAGCAGCGAAGGACATTCCCTGGGGACTGAAGCTTTCTTT.

The chain combines TRBV2 with TRBJ1-5, with D unresolved. The V end lost 4 bases, the J end lost 8 bases, and 9 bases lay between the germline ends. The germline gives CDR1 SNHLY, CDR2 FYNNEI. The CDR3 is made up of 12 amino acids. CDR3 sequence (DNA): TGTGCCAGCAGTGTTGAACGGGAGCCCCAGCATTTT. Translated, it gives CASSVEREPQHF. The whole variable domain, filled in from reference TRBV2 and TRBJ1-5, reads EPEVTQTPSHQVTQMGQEVILRCVPISNHLYFYWYRQILGQKVEFLVSFYNNEISEKSEIFDDQFSVERPDGSNFTLKIRSTKLEDSAMYFCASSVEREPQHFGDGTRLSIL.

The chain couples TRBV7-9 to TRBJ2-1; a weak D match, TRBD2 (5 bases). The V and J ends lost 5 bases and 5 bases respectively, with 7 bases between them. CDR1 and CDR2 (germline): SEHNR, FQNEAQ (reference sequence). The CDR3 spans 12 residues. This CDR3 reads CASSPGDNEQFF. The CDR3 region has the DNA TGTGCCAGCAGCCCCGGGGACAATGAGCAGTTCTTC.

This chain links TRBV5-5 with TRBJ2-1; D unresolved. The germline CDR1 and CDR2 sequences are SGHKS and YYEKEE (reference sequence). Trimming pared 4 bases from V and 7 bases from J, leaving 15 bases between. This CDR3 has 14 amino acids. DNA of the CDR3: TGTGCCAGCAGCACCTGGGTTACGGGTAATGAGCAGTTCTTC. Its protein is CASSTWVTGNEQFF.

The chain employs TRBV6-2 or TRBV6-3 and TRBJ1-2; D is undetermined. In germline, CDR1 is MNHEY, CDR2 SVGEGT. The CDR3 length is 13 residues. V gave up 5 bases and J gave up 4 bases, with 11 bases separating them. CDR3 in amino acids: CASSATAFYGYTF. The CDR3 region has the DNA TGTGCCAGCAGTGCAACAGCCTTCTATGGCTACACCTTC.

The rearrangement joins TRBV11-2 to TRBJ1-3; D might be TRBD1 (5 bases). The germline CDR1 and CDR2 sequences are SGHAT and FQNNGV. The CDR3 has 14 residues. Trimming took 5 bases from V and 3 from J, leaving 11 bases between them. This CDR3 reads CASSPRDGGNTIYF. The CDR3 DNA is TGTGCCAGCAGCCCCCGGGACGGTGGAAACACCATATATTTT.

The gene calls are TRBV28 and TRBJ1-2, with 8 positions matching TRBD1. CDR1 and CDR2 (germline): MDHEN, SYDVKM. Trimming cost V 6 bases and J 1 base; bases outside gene matches: 13. This CDR3 contains 17 residues. CDR3 amino acids: CASRPIGQGRINYGYTF. In DNA form, the CDR3 reads TGTGCCAGCAGACCGATCGGACAGGGAAGAATTAACTATGGCTACACCTTC.

V usage is TRBV16 and J usage is TRBJ1-5; 11 bases are shared with TRBD1. With 4 bases clipped from V and 6 bases from J, the junction kept 8 bases outside the gene matches. The V gene's germline CDR1 is KGHSY and CDR2 FQNENV. The CDR3 length is 16 residues. CDR3 nucleotide sequence: TGTGCCAGCAGCCGTCCGGGACAGGGGGTTTCTCAGCCCCAGCATTTT. It codes for CASSRPGQGVSQPQHF.

J is TRBJ2-3 and V is TRBV4-1; maybe TRBD2 (6 bases). V lost 6 bases and J lost 1, with 20 bases in between. Germline V gene lookup returns CDR1 MGHRA and CDR2 YSYEKL. The CDR3 has 17 amino acids. The CDR3 DNA sequence: TGCGCCAGCAGTCATCACCCGGGGGAGACTGGCACAGATACGCAGTATTTT. As protein: CASSHHPGETGTDTQYF.

V gene TRBV10-3 combines with J gene TRBJ1-1; perhaps TRBD1 as D (6 bases). The CDR3 totals 14 residues. Germline-derived CDR1 and CDR2 are ENHRY and SYGVKD. Trimming removed 6 bases from V and 0 bases from J, with 11 bases in between. The CDR3 spells CAIRVDSMNTEAFF. CDR3 bases: TGTGCCATCAGAGTGGACAGTATGAACACTGAAGCTTTCTTT.

The chain employs TRBV6-6 and TRBJ2-1; D is unresolved. Germline V gives CDR1 MNHNY, CDR2 SVGAGI (reference sequence). The CDR3 sequence is 13 residues long. Trimming cost V 1 base and J 8 bases, with 9 bases left between them. The CDR3 here is CASSYLTRDEQFF. The DNA for the CDR3 is TGTGCCAGCAGTTACTTAACCCGAGATGAGCAGTTCTTC.

The V and J genes are TRBV6-2 or TRBV6-3 and TRBJ2-7; unclear D gene. Trimming stripped 2 bases from V and 2 bases from J, with 7 bases between. CDR1 and CDR2 (germline): MNHEY, SVGEGT. CDR3 length equals 13 residues. The CDR3 DNA follows: TGTGCCAGCAGTTACCACTGGGCCTACGAGCAGTACTTC. Translated, it gives CASSYHWAYEQYF.